This T cell receptor beta chain is drawn from a study of cytomegalovirus exposure and HLA in healthy donors. Trimming at V came to 3 bases and at J to 3 bases, leaving 4 bases not matched to a gene. The germline V gene has CDR1 SGDLS and CDR2 YYNGEE. CDR3 length equals 15 residues. PCR employed 60 Vbeta and 13 Jbeta primers. Here immunoSEQ multiplex PCR was the method, and the copy in TCRdb shows in-frame clones only, minus some. The repertoire has about 160,000 clones, roughly 78% of them found once; the top ten carry roughly 6.6%. This clone occurred a few times. These donors, healthy bone marrow donors, were studied. The study sampled nominally healthy donors, though unrecorded immune exposures were likely.

The origin of this receptor is a man in his forties in good health and CMV-seropositive. Sequencing was carried out using PBMCs. The J gene is TRBJ1-2, the V gene TRBV9, with TRBD1 matching 11 bases. The CDR3 nucleotides are TGTGCCAGCAGCGCCGGACAGGGGGCTGACTATGGCTACACCTTC. It codes for CASSAGQGADYGYTF.